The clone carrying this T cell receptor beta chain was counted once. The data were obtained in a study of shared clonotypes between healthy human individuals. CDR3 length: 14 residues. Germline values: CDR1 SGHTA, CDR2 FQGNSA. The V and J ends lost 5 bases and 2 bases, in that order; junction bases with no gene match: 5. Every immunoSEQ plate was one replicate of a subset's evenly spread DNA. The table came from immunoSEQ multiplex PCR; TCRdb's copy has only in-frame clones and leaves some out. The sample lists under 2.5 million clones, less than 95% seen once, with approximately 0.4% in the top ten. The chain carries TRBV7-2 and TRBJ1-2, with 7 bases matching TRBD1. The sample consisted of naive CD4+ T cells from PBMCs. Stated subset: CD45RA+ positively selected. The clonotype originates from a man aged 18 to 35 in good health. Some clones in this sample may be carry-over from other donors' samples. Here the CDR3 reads CASSRTDRNYGYTF. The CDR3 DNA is TGTGCCAGCAGCCGAACGGACAGGAACTATGGCTACACCTTC.